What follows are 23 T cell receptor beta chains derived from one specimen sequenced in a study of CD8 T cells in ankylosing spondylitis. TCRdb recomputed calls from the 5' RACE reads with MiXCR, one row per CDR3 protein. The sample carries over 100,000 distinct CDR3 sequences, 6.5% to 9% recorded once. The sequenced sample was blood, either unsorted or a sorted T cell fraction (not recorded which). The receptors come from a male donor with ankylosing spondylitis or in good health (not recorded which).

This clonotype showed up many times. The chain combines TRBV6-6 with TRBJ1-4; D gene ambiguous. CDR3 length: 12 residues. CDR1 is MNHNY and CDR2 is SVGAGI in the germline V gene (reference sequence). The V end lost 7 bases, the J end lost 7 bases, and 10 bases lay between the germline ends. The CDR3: CASTHLGEKLFF. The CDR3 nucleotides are TGTGCCAGCACTCATTTGGGTGAAAAACTGTTTTTT.

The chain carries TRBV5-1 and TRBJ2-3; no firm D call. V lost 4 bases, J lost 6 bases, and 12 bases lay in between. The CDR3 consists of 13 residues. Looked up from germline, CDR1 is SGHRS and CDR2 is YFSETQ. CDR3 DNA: TGCGCCAGCAGCCGCGACTGGCTGGATACGCAGTATTTT. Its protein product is CASSRDWLDTQYF.

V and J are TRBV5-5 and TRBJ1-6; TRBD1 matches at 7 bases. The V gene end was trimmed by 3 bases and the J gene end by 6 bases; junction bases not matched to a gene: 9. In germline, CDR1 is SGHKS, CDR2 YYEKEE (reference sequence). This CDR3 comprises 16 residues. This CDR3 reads CASSWAQGLGNSPLHF. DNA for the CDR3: TGTGCCAGCAGCTGGGCACAGGGGTTGGGTAATTCACCCCTCCACTTT.

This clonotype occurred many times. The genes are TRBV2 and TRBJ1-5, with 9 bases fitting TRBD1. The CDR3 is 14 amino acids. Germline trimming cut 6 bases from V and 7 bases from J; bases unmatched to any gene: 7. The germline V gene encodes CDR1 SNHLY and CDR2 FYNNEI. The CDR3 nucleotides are TGTGCCAGCAGACCCGGGACAGGGACGCAGCCCCAGCATTTT. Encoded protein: CASRPGTGTQPQHF.

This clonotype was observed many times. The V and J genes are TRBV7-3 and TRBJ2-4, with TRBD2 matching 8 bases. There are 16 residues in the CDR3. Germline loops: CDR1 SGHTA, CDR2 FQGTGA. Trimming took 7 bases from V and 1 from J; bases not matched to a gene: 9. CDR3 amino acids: CASTGRSGSAKNIQYF. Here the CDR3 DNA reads TGTGCCAGCACCGGGCGAAGCGGGAGTGCCAAAAACATTCAGTACTTC.

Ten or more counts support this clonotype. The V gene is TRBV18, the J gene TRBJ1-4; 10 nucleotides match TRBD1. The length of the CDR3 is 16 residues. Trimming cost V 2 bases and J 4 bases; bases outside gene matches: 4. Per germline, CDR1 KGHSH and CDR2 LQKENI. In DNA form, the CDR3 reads TGTGCCAGCTCACCAACCGGGACAGGGGTTAATGAAAAACTGTTTTTT. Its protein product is CASSPTGTGVNEKLFF.

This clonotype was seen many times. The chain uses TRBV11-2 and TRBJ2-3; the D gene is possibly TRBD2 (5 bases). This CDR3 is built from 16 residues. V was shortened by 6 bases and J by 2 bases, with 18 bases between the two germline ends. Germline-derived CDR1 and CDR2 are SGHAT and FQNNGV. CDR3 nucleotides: TGTGCCAGCAGACATTCGCGCTGGACTGACACAGATACGCAGTATTTT. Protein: CASRHSRWTDTDTQYF.

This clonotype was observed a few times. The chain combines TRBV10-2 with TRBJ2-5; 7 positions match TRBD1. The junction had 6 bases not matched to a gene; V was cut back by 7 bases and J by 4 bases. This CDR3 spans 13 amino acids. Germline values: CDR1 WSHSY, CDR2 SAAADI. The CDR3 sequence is CASTTTGSETQYF. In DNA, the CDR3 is TGCGCCAGCACCACGACAGGGTCAGAGACCCAGTACTTC.

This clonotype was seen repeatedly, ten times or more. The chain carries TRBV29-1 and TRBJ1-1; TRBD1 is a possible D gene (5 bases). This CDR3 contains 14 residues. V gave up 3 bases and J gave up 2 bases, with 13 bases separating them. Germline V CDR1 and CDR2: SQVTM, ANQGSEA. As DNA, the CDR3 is TGCAGCGTTGATCCGTGGGGGGGTAACACTGAAGCTTTCTTT. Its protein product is CSVDPWGGNTEAFF.

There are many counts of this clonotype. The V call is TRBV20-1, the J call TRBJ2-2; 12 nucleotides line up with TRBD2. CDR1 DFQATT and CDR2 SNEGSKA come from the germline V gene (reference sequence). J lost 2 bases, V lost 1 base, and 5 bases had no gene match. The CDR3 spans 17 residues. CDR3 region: CSARVVTSGGNTGELFF. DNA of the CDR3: TGCAGTGCTAGAGTGGTGACTAGCGGGGGCAACACCGGGGAGCTGTTTTTT.

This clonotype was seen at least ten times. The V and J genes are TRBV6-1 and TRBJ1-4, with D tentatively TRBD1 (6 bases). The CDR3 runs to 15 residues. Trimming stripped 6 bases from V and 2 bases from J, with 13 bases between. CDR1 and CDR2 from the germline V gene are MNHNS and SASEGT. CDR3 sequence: CASSPRQGTNEKLFF. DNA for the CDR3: TGTGCCAGCAGCCCTCGTCAGGGGACTAATGAAAAACTGTTTTTT.

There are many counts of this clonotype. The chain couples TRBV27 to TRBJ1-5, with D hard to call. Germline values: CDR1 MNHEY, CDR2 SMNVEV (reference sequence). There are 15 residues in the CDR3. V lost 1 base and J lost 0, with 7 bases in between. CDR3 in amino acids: CASSLWPNSNQPQHF. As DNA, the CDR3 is TGTGCCAGCAGTTTATGGCCAAATAGCAATCAGCCCCAGCATTTT.

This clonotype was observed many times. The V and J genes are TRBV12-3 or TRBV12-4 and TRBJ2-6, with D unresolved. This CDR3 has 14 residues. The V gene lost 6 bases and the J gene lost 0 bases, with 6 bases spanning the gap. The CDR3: CASRSRSGANVLTF. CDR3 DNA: TGTGCCAGCAGGAGCCGCTCTGGGGCCAACGTCCTGACTTTC.

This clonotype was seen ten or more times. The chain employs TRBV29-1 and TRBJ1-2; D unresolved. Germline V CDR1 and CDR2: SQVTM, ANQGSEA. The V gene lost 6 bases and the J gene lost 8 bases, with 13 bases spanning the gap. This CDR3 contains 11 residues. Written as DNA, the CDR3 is TGCAGCGTCTTGAAAGGAGGCGGCTACACCTTC. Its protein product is CSVLKGGGYTF.

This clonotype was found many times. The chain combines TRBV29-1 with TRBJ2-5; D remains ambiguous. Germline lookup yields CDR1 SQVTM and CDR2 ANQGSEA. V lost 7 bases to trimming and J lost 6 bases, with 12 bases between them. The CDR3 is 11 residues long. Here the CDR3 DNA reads TGCAGCGCCGAGGATAGAAAGACCCAGTACTTC. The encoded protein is CSAEDRKTQYF.

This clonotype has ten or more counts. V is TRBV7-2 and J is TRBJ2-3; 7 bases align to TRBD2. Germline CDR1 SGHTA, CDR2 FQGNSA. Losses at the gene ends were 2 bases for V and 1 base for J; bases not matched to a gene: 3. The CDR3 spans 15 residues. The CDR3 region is CASSLQLAGTDTQYF. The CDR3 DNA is TGTGCCAGCAGCTTACAGCTAGCGGGCACAGATACGCAGTATTTT.

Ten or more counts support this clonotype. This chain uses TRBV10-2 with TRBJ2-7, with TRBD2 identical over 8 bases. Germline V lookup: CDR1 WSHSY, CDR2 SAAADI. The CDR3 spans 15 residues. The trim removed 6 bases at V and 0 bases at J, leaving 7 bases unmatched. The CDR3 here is CASRQLAVSSYEQYF. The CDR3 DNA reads TGCGCCAGCAGACAACTAGCGGTTAGCTCCTACGAGCAGTACTTC.

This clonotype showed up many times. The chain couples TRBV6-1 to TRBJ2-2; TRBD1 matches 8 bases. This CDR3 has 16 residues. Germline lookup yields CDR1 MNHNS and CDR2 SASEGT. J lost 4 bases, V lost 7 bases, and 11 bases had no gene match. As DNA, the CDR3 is TGTGCCAGCACTAATTCGGGACAGGTATTCACCGGGGAGCTGTTTTTT. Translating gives CASTNSGQVFTGELFF.

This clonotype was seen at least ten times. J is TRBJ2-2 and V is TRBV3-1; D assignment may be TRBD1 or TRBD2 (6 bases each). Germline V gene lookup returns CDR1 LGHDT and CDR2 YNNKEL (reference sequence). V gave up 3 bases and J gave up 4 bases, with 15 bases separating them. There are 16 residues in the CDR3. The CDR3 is CASSHYRDSSTGELFF. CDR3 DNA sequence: TGTGCCAGCAGCCACTACAGGGACTCGAGCACCGGGGAGCTGTTTTTT.

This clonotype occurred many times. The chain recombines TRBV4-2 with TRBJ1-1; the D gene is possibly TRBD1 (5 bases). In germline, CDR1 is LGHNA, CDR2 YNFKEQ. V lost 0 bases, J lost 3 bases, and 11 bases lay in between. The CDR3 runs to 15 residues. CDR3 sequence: CASSQDRGIDTEAFF. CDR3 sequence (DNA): TGTGCCAGCAGCCAAGATCGGGGGATCGACACTGAAGCTTTCTTT.

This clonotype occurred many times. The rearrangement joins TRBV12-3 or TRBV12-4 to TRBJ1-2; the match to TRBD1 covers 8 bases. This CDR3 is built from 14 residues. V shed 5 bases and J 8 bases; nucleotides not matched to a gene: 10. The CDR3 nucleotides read TGTGCCAGCAGTCTTATAGCAGGGGGCTACGGCTACACCTTC. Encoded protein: CASSLIAGGYGYTF.

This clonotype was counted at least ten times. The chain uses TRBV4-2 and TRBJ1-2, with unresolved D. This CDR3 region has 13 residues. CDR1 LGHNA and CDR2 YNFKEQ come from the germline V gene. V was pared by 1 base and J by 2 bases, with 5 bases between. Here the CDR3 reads CASSQGVNYGYTF. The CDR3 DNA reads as TGTGCCAGCAGCCAAGGGGTGAACTATGGCTACACCTTC.

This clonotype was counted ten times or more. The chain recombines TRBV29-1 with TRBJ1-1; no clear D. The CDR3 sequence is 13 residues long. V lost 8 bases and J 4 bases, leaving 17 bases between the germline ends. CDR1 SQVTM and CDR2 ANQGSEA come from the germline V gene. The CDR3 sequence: CSLLTREGTEAFF. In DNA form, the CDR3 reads TGCAGCCTTCTGACCCGAGAGGGCACTGAAGCTTTCTTT.